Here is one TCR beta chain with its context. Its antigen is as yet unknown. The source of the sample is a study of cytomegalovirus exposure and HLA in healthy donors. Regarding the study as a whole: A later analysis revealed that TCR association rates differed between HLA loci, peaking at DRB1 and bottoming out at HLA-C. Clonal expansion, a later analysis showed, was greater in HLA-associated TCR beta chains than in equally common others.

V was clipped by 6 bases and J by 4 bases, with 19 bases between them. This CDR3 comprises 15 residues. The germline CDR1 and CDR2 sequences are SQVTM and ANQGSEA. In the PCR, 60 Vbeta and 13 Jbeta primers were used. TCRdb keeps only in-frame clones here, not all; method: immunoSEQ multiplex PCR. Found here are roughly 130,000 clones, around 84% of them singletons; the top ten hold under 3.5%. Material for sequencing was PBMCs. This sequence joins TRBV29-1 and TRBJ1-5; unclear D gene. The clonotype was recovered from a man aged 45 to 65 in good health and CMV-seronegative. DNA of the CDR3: TGCAGCGTCGGAGACGGGGTGTTGGGAAATCAGCCCCAGCATTTT. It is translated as CSVGDGVLGNQPQHF.